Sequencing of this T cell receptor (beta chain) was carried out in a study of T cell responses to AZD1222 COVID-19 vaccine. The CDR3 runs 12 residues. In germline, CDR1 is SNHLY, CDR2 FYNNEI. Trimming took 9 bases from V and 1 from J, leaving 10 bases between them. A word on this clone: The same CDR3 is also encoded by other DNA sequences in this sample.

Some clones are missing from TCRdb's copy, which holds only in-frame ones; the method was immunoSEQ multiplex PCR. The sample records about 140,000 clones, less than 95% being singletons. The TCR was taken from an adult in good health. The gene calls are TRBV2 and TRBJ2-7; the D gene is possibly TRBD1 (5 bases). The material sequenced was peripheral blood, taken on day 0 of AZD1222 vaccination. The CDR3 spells CASHRGSYEQYF. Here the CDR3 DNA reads TGTGCCAGTCATAGGGGTTCCTACGAGCAGTACTTC.